This T cell receptor (beta chain) was identified during a study of identifying expanded T cells in peripheral blood. Overall study results and limits: Approximately 1.1 clones differed between technical replicates, versus approximately 17 and 20 over time. Across healthy donors, higher total template counts meant significantly greater approximately 2-week count variance.

During the collection period, no donor immune events like infections were recorded. Assay: immunoSEQ multiplex PCR; the TCRdb copy retains only in-frame clones and omits some. Here the sample spans some 100,000 clones, roughly 87% being singletons. As concerns this clone: Its antigen is as yet unknown.

Trimming took 5 bases from V and 5 from J, leaving 9 bases between them. Germline V gives CDR1 SGHTA, CDR2 FQGNSA. The CDR3 has 13 amino acids. The TCR originated in a person between 18 and 70 years old in good health. The sequenced sample consisted of blood. This chain joins TRBV7-2 and TRBJ2-2; D might be TRBD2 (6 bases). The CDR3 sequence is CASSPRETGELFF. The CDR3 DNA follows: TGTGCCAGCAGCCCCCGGGAGACCGGGGAGCTGTTTTTT. Based on the CDR3 plus reference TRBV7-2 and TRBJ2-2, the full variable domain is GAGVSQSPSNKVTEKGKDVELRCDPISGHTALYWYRQSLGQGLEFLIYFQGNSAPDKSGLPSDRFSAERTGGSVSTLTIQRTQQEDSAVYLCASSPRETGELFFGEGSRLTVL.